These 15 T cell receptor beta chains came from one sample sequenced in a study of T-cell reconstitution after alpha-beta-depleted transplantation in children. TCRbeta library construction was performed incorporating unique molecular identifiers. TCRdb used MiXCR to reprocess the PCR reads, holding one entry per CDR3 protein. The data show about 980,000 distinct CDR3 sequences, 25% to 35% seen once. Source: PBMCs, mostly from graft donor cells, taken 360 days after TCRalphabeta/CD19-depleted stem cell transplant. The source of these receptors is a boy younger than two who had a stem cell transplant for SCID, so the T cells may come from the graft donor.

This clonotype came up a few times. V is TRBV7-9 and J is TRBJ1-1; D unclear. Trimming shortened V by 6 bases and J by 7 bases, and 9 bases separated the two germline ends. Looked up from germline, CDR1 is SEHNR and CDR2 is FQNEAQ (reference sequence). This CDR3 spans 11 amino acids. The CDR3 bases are TGTGCCAGCAGGGGAGAGGGTGAAGCTTTCTTT. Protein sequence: CASRGEGEAFF.

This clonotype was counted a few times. CDR3 in amino acids: CASSRTYYEQYF. The CDR3 nucleotides are TGTGCCAGCAGTCGGACGTACTACGAGCAGTACTTC. This chain links TRBV12-3 or TRBV12-4 with TRBJ2-7; D unresolved. The CDR3 contains 12 residues. Trimming pared 5 bases from V and 3 bases from J, leaving 8 bases between.

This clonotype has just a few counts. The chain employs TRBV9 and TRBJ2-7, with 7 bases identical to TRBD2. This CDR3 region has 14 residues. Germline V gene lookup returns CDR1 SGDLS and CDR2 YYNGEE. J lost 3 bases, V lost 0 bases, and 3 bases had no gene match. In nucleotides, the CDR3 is TGTGCCAGCAGCGTAGGGGGGGGGATCTACGAGCAGTACTTC. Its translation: CASSVGGGIYEQYF. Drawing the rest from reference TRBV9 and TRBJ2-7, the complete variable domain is DSGVTQTPKHLITATGQRVTLRCSPRSGDLSVYWYQQSLDQGLQFLIQYYNGEERAKGNILERFSAQQFPDLHSELNLSSLELGDSALYFCASSVGGGIYEQYFGPGTRLTVT.

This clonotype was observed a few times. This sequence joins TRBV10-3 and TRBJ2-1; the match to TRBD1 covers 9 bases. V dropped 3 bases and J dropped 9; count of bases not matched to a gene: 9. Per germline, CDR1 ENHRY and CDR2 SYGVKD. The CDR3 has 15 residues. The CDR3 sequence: CAISESPGQGPEQFF. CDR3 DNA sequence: TGTGCCATCAGTGAATCCCCGGGACAGGGTCCTGAGCAGTTCTTC.

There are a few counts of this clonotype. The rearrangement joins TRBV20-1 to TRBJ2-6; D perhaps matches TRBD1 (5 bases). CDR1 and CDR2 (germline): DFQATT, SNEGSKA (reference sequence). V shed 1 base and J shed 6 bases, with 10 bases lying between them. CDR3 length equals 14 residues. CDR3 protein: CSARGGAKANVLTF. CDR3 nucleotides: TGCAGTGCTAGAGGTGGGGCTAAGGCCAACGTCCTGACTTTC.

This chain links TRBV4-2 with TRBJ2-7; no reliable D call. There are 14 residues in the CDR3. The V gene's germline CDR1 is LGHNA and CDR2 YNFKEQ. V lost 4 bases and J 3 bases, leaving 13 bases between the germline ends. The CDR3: CASSRYDVYYEQYF. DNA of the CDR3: TGTGCCAGCAGCCGCTACGACGTTTACTACGAGCAGTACTTC.

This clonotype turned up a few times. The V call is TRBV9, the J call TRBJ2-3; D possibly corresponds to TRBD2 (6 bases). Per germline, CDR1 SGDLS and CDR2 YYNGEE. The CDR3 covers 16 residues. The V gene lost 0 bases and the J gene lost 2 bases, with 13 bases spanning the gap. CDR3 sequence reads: CASSVGGSGVTDTQYF. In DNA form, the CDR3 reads TGTGCCAGCAGCGTAGGGGGTAGCGGTGTCACAGATACGCAGTATTTT.

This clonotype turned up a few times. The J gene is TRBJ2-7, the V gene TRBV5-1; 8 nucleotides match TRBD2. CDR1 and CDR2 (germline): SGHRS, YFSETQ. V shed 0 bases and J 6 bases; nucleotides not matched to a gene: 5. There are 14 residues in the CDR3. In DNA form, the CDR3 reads TGCGCCAGCAGCTTGGCGGGGGGGATCGGCGAGCAGTACTTC. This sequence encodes CASSLAGGIGEQYF.

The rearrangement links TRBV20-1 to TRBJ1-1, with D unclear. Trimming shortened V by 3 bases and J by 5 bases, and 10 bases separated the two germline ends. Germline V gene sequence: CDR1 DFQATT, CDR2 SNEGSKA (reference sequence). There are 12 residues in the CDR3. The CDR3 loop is CSASRERTEAFF. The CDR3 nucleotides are TGCAGTGCTAGTCGCGAGAGGACTGAAGCTTTCTTT.

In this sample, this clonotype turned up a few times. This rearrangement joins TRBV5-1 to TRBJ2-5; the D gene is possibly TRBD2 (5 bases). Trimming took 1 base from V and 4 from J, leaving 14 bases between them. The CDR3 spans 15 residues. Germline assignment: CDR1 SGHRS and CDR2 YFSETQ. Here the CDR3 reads CASSLYVGVGETQYF. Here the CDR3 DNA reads TGCGCCAGCAGCTTGTATGTCGGGGTCGGAGAGACCCAGTACTTC. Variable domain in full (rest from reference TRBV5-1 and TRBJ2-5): KAGVTQTPRYLIKTRGQQVTLSCSPISGHRSVSWYQQTPGQGLQFLFEYFSETQRNKGNFPGRFSGRQFSNSRSEMNVSTLELGDSALYLCASSLYVGVGETQYFGPGTRLLVL.

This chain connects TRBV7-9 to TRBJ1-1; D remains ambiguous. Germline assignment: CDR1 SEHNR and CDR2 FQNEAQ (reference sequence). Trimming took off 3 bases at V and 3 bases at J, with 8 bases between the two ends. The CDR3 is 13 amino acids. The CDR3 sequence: CASSLAVHTEAFF. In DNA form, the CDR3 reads TGTGCCAGCAGCTTGGCAGTCCACACTGAAGCTTTCTTT.

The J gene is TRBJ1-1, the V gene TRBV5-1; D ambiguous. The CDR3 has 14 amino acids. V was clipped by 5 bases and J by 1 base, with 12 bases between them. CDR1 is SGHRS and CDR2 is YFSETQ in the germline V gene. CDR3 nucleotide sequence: TGCGCCAGCAGACCCGACCCGCGGAACACTGAAGCTTTCTTT. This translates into CASRPDPRNTEAFF.

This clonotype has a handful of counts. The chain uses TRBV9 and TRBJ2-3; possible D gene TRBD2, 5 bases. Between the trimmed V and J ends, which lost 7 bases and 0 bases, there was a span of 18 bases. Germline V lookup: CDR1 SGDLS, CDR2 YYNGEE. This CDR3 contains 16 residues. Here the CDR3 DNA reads TGTGCCAGCGGCCGAGGGCACCCCCTTAGCACAGATACGCAGTATTTT. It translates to CASGRGHPLSTDTQYF.

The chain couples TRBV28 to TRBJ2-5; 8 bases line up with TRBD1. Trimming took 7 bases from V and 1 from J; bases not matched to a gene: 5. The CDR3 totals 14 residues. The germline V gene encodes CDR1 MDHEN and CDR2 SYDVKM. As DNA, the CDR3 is TGTGCCAGCAACCTGGACAGGGTCCAAGAGACCCAGTACTTC. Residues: CASNLDRVQETQYF.

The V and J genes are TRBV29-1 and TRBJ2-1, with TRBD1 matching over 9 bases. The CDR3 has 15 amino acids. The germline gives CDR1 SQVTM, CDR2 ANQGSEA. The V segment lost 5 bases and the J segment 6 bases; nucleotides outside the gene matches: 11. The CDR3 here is CSVSAGTGLVNEQFF. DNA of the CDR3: TGCAGCGTTTCGGCCGGGACAGGGCTTGTCAATGAGCAGTTCTTC.